This T cell receptor (beta chain) was sequenced in a study of beta chain features in type 1 diabetes. Over 95% purity was reached by all sorted populations. The entirety of the isolated RNA underwent reverse transcription, so expressed TCRB transcripts were sequenced. Deep immunoSEQ sequencing covered naive, central memory and regulatory T cell samples. The table came from immunoSEQ multiplex PCR; TCRdb's copy has only in-frame clones and leaves some out. The sample includes hundreds of thousands of clones, 8% of them seen just once. CDR3 length equals 15 residues. Germline assignment: CDR1 SGHTA and CDR2 FQGTGA. The ends lost 5 bases at V and 4 bases at J; junction bases unmatched: 2.

This clonotype originated in a woman younger than 30 in good health. Material for sequencing was central memory CD4+ T cells from blood. The gene calls are TRBV7-3 and TRBJ2-3, with TRBD2 matching over 14 bases. Written as DNA, the CDR3 is TGTGCCAGCAGCCCGGGACTAGCGGGAGCAGATACGCAGTATTTT. It translates to CASSPGLAGADTQYF.